The source of this T cell receptor (beta chain) is a study of type 1 regulatory T cells. In the study overall: This in vitro CD4 product, T-allo10, is enriched for Tr1 cells and alloantigen-specific. General study results and limits: Type 1 regulatory T cells had a more restricted TCR repertoire than non-type 1 regulatory T cells.

This clonotype was detected ten times or more. Its antigen is unidentified. Using its own MiXCR run on the reads, TCRdb lists one record per CDR3 protein. The sample lists about 42,000 distinct CDR3 sequences, 9% to 15% occurring once. Trimming removed 1 base from V and 4 bases from J, with 8 bases in between. The germline V gene encodes CDR1 SGHRS and CDR2 YFSETQ. The length of the CDR3 is 13 residues. The source of this sequence is a human donor in good health. Input material: cultured non-Tr1 T cells, either the whole culture or a sorted T cell fraction (not recorded which). This chain links TRBV5-1 with TRBJ2-5; unclear D gene. CDR3 sequence (DNA): TGCGCCAGCAGCTTGAGCGTAGGAGAGACCCAGTACTTC. This encodes CASSLSVGETQYF. Complete variable domain (other parts from reference TRBV5-1 and TRBJ2-5): KAGVTQTPRYLIKTRGQQVTLSCSPISGHRSVSWYQQTPGQGLQFLFEYFSETQRNKGNFPGRFSGRQFSNSRSEMNVSTLELGDSALYLCASSLSVGETQYFGPGTRLLVL.